A selection of T cell receptor beta chains follows, all from one sample in a study of T cells after yellow fever vaccination. MiXCR was run by TCRdb on the 5' RACE reads, yielding one entry per CDR3 protein. Seen here are hundreds of thousands of distinct CDR3 sequences, about 12% observed once, and the top ten hold approximately 15%. The sample consisted of PBMCs, taken on the day of the yellow fever booster vaccination. These receptors all come from a man aged 25 to 45 who received the YFV17D yellow fever vaccine. Both conserved end residues are part of each CDR3. D genes are given only for firm matches. The size of a clone is reported for some rows only, either as once, few or many, or as a class for expanded clones.

D gene,V gene,J gene,clone size,CDR3 DNA,CDR3 protein
TRBD2,TRBV20-1,TRBJ2-1,few,TGCAGTGCTAGAGACCAGGGGACTAGAGTTTCGGAGCAGTTCTTC,CSARDQGTRVSEQFF
.,TRBV11-2,TRBJ2-2,.,TGTGCCAGCAGCTGGTCGTTGAACACCGGGGAGCTGTTTTTT,CASSWSLNTGELFF
TRBD2,TRBV7-6,TRBJ2-2,once,TGTGCCAGCAGCCTCCCGGGGGGGGCGGACGCCGGGGAGCTGTTTTTT,CASSLPGGADAGELFF
.,TRBV20-1,TRBJ2-3,many,TGCAGTGCTGCTCCGACAGACCTATTCACAGATACGCAGTATTTT,CSAAPTDLFTDTQYF
.,TRBV28,TRBJ2-1,.,TGTGCCAGCAGTTTAATGGTGGCGGTCAATGAGCAGTTCTTC,CASSLMVAVNEQFF
TRBD2,TRBV5-1,TRBJ2-1,.,TGCGCCAGCAGCGCGGGGGGGAGCCACAATGAGCAGTTCTTC,CASSAGGSHNEQFF
.,TRBV7-2,TRBJ2-7,.,TGTGCCAGCAGCTTGGGGGTTAGTGGATACGAGCAGTACTTC,CASSLGVSGYEQYF
.,TRBV28,TRBJ1-1,.,TGTGCCAGCAGATCCTTGGGGGGGCGCGGGGACACTGAAGCTTTCTTT,CASRSLGGRGDTEAFF
TRBD2,TRBV6-2/TRBV6-3,TRBJ2-6,.,TGTGCCAGCAGCAGACTAGCGGGAGCCCTCATGGATGGGGCCAACGTCCTGACTTTC,CASSRLAGALMDGANVLTF
.,TRBV18,TRBJ2-7,.,TGTGCCAGCTCACGGGGTTGGCCCTACGAGCAGTACTTC,CASSRGWPYEQYF
TRBD1,TRBV28,TRBJ1-5,few,TGTGCCAGCAGCTCACAGGGGCATCAGCCCCAGCATTTT,CASSSQGHQPQHF
.,TRBV24-1,TRBJ2-3,many,TGTGCCACCAGTGATTTGTCGAGCGGGACAGATACGCAGTATTTT,CATSDLSSGTDTQYF
.,TRBV20-1,TRBJ2-4,.,TGCAGTGTCGTGTGGCAGGGGAAAAACATTCAGTACTTC,CSVVWQGKNIQYF
.,TRBV19,TRBJ1-2,few,TGTGCCAGTACCCCTGGCAGGGAAAGCTATGGCTACACCTTC,CASTPGRESYGYTF
.,TRBV5-6,TRBJ2-7,.,TGTGCCAGCAGCCCCGGACTAACGACCTACGAGCAGTACTTC,CASSPGLTTYEQYF
TRBD1,TRBV29-1,TRBJ1-2,.,TGCAGCGTTGCCTCCTCATCGACAGGGTATAACTATGGCTACACCTTC,CSVASSSTGYNYGYTF
.,TRBV5-1,TRBJ2-5,few,TGCGCCAGCAGCTTGGGGACGCCCCGGGAGACCCAGTACTTC,CASSLGTPRETQYF
TRBD1,TRBV4-1,TRBJ2-2,.,TGCGCCAGCAGCCAGGACTACAGGGGGTCGGAGCTGTTTTTT,CASSQDYRGSELFF
.,TRBV27,TRBJ2-1,many,TGTGCCAGCAGTTTAAGTGGGGTCTACAATGAGCAGTTCTTC,CASSLSGVYNEQFF
.,TRBV5-1,TRBJ1-5,.,TGCGCCAGCAGCTTGGGGGGCTCGGTCAATCAGCCCCAGCATTTT,CASSLGGSVNQPQHF
.,TRBV7-6,TRBJ1-6,few,TGTGCCAGCAGCCCCGAGACAGGCCTTTTATCACCCCTCCACTTT,CASSPETGLLSPLHF
.,TRBV6-5,TRBJ2-1,.,TGTGCCAGCAGTTACGGCCAACGGGTGTGGCGTCCCACCGAACATGAGCAGTTCTTC,CASSYGQRVWRPTEHEQFF
.,TRBV12-3/TRBV12-4,TRBJ2-3,.,TGTGCCAGCAGTTTCCTGGTGGGAGTAGGGACAGATACGCAGTATTTT,CASSFLVGVGTDTQYF
.,TRBV5-1,TRBJ2-2,.,TGCGCCAGCAGCTTGGCCTCCTCTAACACCGGGGAGCTGTTTTTT,CASSLASSNTGELFF
.,TRBV20-1,TRBJ1-1,.,TGCAGTGCTAGTGGGCATGGGAACACTGAAGCTTTCTTT,CSASGHGNTEAFF
.,TRBV20-1,TRBJ2-7,few,TGCAGTGCTAAGCATCCTGACAAGACCTACGAGCAGTACTTC,CSAKHPDKTYEQYF
TRBD1,TRBV5-4,TRBJ2-7,.,TGTGCCAGCAGCTACAGGGGCGGCCCTTACGAGCAGTACTTC,CASSYRGGPYEQYF
.,TRBV12-3/TRBV12-4,TRBJ2-2,few,TGTGCCAGCAGTTTAAACTCGCCCACCGGGGAGCTGTTTTTT,CASSLNSPTGELFF
TRBD2,TRBV6-1,TRBJ2-2,.,TGTGCCAGCAAAATGGGGACTAGCGGATCCGGGGAGCTGTTTTTT,CASKMGTSGSGELFF
.,TRBV9,TRBJ1-3,.,TGTGCCAGCAGCTGGGAAACCGCGGTTGGAAACACCATATATTTT,CASSWETAVGNTIYF
TRBD1,TRBV7-6,TRBJ2-6,few,TGTGCCAGCAGCTTTGCACCGGGACAGGCGTTCTCTGGGGCCAACGTCCTGACTTTC,CASSFAPGQAFSGANVLTF
.,TRBV18,TRBJ2-2,.,TGTGCCAGCTCACCACAGGGAGCGGCCAGAGGGACCGGGGAGCTGTTTTTT,CASSPQGAARGTGELFF
TRBD1,TRBV4-3,TRBJ2-5,many,TGCGCCAGCAGCCAAGATTTTAGACAGGGACAGACCCAGTACTTC,CASSQDFRQGQTQYF
TRBD2,TRBV4-2,TRBJ2-3,.,TGTGCCAGCAGCCCCGTAACTAGCGGGAGTCGCACAGATACGCAGTATTTT,CASSPVTSGSRTDTQYF
.,TRBV4-3,TRBJ1-4,.,TGCGCCAGCAGCGGCAGGGTAGGTGAAAAACTGTTTTTT,CASSGRVGEKLFF
TRBD1,TRBV6-1,TRBJ1-1,few,TGTGCCAGCAGTCGACCCCGGAGACAGGGGGAGGGTGAAGCTTTCTTT,CASSRPRRQGEGEAFF
.,TRBV5-5,TRBJ1-1,few,TGTGCCAGCAGCTTGGGGCTGAGGGACTGGGTGTCGAACACTGAAGCTTTCTTT,CASSLGLRDWVSNTEAFF
TRBD2,TRBV18,TRBJ2-5,.,TGTGCCAGCTCACCCCTAGCGGGTCGGCCCACAGAGACCCAGTACTTC,CASSPLAGRPTETQYF
.,TRBV20-1,TRBJ2-7,few,TGCAGTGCTAGGTCGACAAGGGCCCAGGGATTCGACGAGCAGTACTTC,CSARSTRAQGFDEQYF
.,TRBV30,TRBJ2-3,.,TGTGCCTGGGCACGACAGTCTTCTAGCACAGATACGCAGTATTTT,CAWARQSSSTDTQYF
.,TRBV30,TRBJ2-1,few,TGTGCCTGGATTGGGGGAGTGCACAATGAGCAGTTCTTC,CAWIGGVHNEQFF
TRBD1,TRBV27,TRBJ1-2,.,TGTGCCAGCCTCCGCCACGGGGGACAGGGACAAGCTAACTATGGCTACACCTTC,CASLRHGGQGQANYGYTF
.,TRBV18,TRBJ2-2,few,TGTGCCAGCCCGGCGGGAAGAAACACCGGGGAGCTGTTTTTT,CASPAGRNTGELFF
.,TRBV20-1,TRBJ2-1,few,TGCAGTGCTAGAGATCTGCGGGACCACAATGAGCAGTTCTTC,CSARDLRDHNEQFF
.,TRBV19,TRBJ2-3,few,TGTGCCAGTAGTATAGGCGGAGGCGCAGATACGCAGTATTTT,CASSIGGGADTQYF
.,TRBV25-1,TRBJ2-1,.,TGTGCCAGCAGCCTTGGGGTAAGGTACAATGAGCAGTTCTTC,CASSLGVRYNEQFF
TRBD2,TRBV2,TRBJ2-3,.,TGTGCCAGCAGTGAACTAGCGGGGTTCGGGGATACGCAGTATTTT,CASSELAGFGDTQYF
.,TRBV10-3,TRBJ2-3,few,TGTGCCATCAGTGTTGAACCGAACCCAGATACGCAGTATTTT,CAISVEPNPDTQYF
TRBD1,TRBV10-2,TRBJ2-1,many,TGCGCCAGCAGTGAGTCGATAACAGGGGGCGGAAATGAGCAGTTCTTC,CASSESITGGGNEQFF
.,TRBV6-2/TRBV6-3,TRBJ2-7,.,TGTGCCAGCAGTTCTCTAGGTGCCTACGAGCAGTACTTC,CASSSLGAYEQYF
TRBD2,TRBV9,TRBJ2-7,.,TGTGCCAGCAGCGTAGGGGCTAGCGGGAGCTACGAGCAGTACTTC,CASSVGASGSYEQYF
TRBD2,TRBV18,TRBJ2-3,.,TGTGCCAGCTCACCACGACTAGCAGGTGTTACAGATACGCAGTATTTT,CASSPRLAGVTDTQYF
TRBD1,TRBV30,TRBJ1-1,.,TGTGCCTGGGGGACAGGGGGCGCGAGCTATCTGAACACTGAAGCTTTCTTT,CAWGTGGASYLNTEAFF
TRBD1,TRBV4-3,TRBJ2-4,.,TGCGCCAGCAGCCATGAACAGGGGGCTGCCAAAAACATTCAGTACTTC,CASSHEQGAAKNIQYF